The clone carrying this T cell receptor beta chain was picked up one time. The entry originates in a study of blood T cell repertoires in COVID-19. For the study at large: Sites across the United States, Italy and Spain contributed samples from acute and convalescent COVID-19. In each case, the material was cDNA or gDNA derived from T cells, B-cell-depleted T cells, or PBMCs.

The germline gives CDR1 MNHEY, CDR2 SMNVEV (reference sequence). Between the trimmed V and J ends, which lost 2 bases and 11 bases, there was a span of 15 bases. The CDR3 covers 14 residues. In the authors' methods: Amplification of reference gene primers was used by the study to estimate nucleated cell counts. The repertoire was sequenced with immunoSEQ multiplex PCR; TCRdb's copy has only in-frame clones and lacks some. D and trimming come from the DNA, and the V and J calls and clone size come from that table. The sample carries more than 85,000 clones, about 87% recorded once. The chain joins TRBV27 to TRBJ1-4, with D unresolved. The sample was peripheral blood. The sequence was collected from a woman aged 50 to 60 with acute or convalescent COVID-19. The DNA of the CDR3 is TGTGCCAGCAGTTTAGCCTCCGAATCGGGGAAACTGTTTTTT. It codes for CASSLASESGKLFF.